These 5 T cell receptor beta chains came from one sample sequenced in a study of T cells in Graves' hyperthyroidism and ophthalmopathy. TCR beta CDR3 sequences were amplified from RNA transcripts. Using the HTBI primer set, a first-round RT-PCR was run on the TCR CDR3. MiXCR, applied by TCRdb to the multiplex PCR reads, yields one record per CDR3 protein. In the table there are 300,000 to 450,000 distinct CDR3 sequences, approximately 15% of which are singletons. Sample: blood. Receptors were obtained from a woman aged 25 to 39 with Graves' ophthalmopathy.

This clonotype was recorded many times. The rearrangement joins TRBV30 to TRBJ1-2; 9 bases agree with TRBD1. This CDR3 has 13 amino acids. J lost 5 bases, V lost 7 bases, and 8 bases had no gene match. Germline CDR1 is GTSNPN and CDR2 is SVGIG (reference sequence). CDR3 coding DNA: TGTGCCTATCGTGCCGGGACAGGGTATGGCTACACCTTC. As protein: CAYRAGTGYGYTF.

This clonotype appeared many times. The chain couples TRBV28 to TRBJ1-4, with 7 bases aligning to TRBD1. The germline CDR1 and CDR2 sequences are MDHEN and SYDVKM. The CDR3 runs 13 residues. The V gene end was trimmed by 7 bases and the J gene end by 4 bases; junction bases not matched to a gene: 3. CDR3 protein: CASISGGNEKLFF. As DNA, the CDR3 is TGTGCCAGCATCTCAGGGGGTAATGAAAAACTGTTTTTT.

There are many counts of this clonotype. The chain couples TRBV7-2 to TRBJ2-7; TRBD2 aligns across 12 bases. Germline lookup yields CDR1 SGHTA and CDR2 FQGNSA. V trimming: 1 base; J trimming: 6 bases; junction bases outside the gene matches: 7. The CDR3 is 16 amino acids. DNA of the CDR3: TGTGCCAGCAGCTTAGTTTTCGCTAGCGGGGGGGCCGAGCAGTACTTC. Its translation: CASSLVFASGGAEQYF. The full variable domain, with the rest looked up from reference TRBV7-2 and TRBJ2-7, is GAGVSQSPSNKVTEKGKDVELRCDPISGHTALYWYRQSLGQGLEFLIYFQGNSAPDKSGLPSDRFSAERTGGSVSTLTIQRTQQEDSAVYLCASSLVFASGGAEQYFGPGTRLTVT.

This clonotype has ten or more counts. The chain joins TRBV3-1 to TRBJ2-1; the D gene is possibly TRBD2 (6 bases). Germline V CDR1 and CDR2: LGHDT, YNNKEL (reference sequence). Trimming stripped 1 base from V and 6 bases from J, with 10 bases between. The CDR3 covers 14 residues. The CDR3 reads CASSQAGRANEQFF. Written as DNA, the CDR3 is TGTGCCAGCAGCCAAGCCGGGAGAGCCAATGAGCAGTTCTTC.

Ten or more counts support this clonotype. The V gene is TRBV28, the J gene TRBJ1-2; D remains unclear. V was clipped by 2 bases and J by 7 bases, with 8 bases between them. CDR3 length equals 12 residues. Germline CDR1 MDHEN, CDR2 SYDVKM. The CDR3 loop is CASSLAGVGYTF. The CDR3 nucleotides are TGTGCCAGCAGTTTAGCTGGGGTTGGCTACACCTTC.